These 28 T cell receptor beta chains originate from one sample sequenced in a study of Graves' ophthalmopathy and Graves' hyperthyroidism (dated by TCRdb to between 2017 and 2018). Sequencing instrument: Illumina HiSeq 2000. For repertoire sequencing, TCR beta CDR3 regions were amplified from RNA transcripts. The first round was an RT-PCR using HTBI primers with the Qiagen OneStep RT-PCR kit, and this first round was followed by a second-round multiplex PCR, then size selection and purification. The public sequencing data were trimmed at Q25 with fastp and processed into clonotypes with MiXCR by TCRdb, which kept only in-frame beta chains. Rows are combined by CDR3 protein, so each entry shows the most common genes and DNA. Here the sample has about 230,000 distinct CDR3 sequences; roughly 50% occur a single time. The top ten constitute roughly 50% of the sample. What was sequenced was peripheral blood. The source is an adult man with Graves' ophthalmopathy.

The gene calls are TRBV19 and TRBJ2-7; D is possibly TRBD1 (6 bases). The CDR3 sequence is 13 residues long. Trimming shortened V by 3 bases and J by 3 bases, and 9 bases separated the two germline ends. The germline gives CDR1 LNHDA, CDR2 SQIVND (reference sequence). CDR3 protein: CASSIHRDYEQYF. The CDR3 DNA is TGTGCCAGTAGTATTCACAGGGACTACGAGCAGTACTTC.

The DNA of the CDR3 is TGTGCCAGCAGCATTGGGTGGGGCAGGATCTACGAGCAGTACTTC. This codes for CASSIGWGRIYEQYF. V gene TRBV9 combines with J gene TRBJ2-7; possible D gene TRBD1, 5 bases. The germline V and J ends were trimmed by 4 bases and 3 bases, with 17 bases remaining between them. The germline V gene encodes CDR1 SGDLS and CDR2 YYNGEE. The CDR3 is 15 residues long. Together with reference TRBV9 and TRBJ2-7, the CDR3 gives the full variable domain: DSGVTQTPKHLITATGQRVTLRCSPRSGDLSVYWYQQSLDQGLQFLIQYYNGEERAKGNILERFSAQQFPDLHSELNLSSLELGDSALYFCASSIGWGRIYEQYFGPGTRLTVT.

This clonotype has ten or more counts. The chain links TRBV20-1 to TRBJ2-5, with D possibly matching TRBD2 (7 bases). Germline loops: CDR1 DFQATT, CDR2 SNEGSKA (reference sequence). V was pared by 1 base and J by 9 bases, with 15 bases between. This CDR3 comprises 13 residues. CDR3 DNA: TGCAGTGCTAGAGCGGAGGGGGGGTGGGCCCAGTACTTC. This codes for CSARAEGGWAQYF.

The rearrangement uses TRBV9 and TRBJ2-7, with 8 bases identical to TRBD1. The CDR3 contains 15 residues. Germline V gene sequence: CDR1 SGDLS, CDR2 YYNGEE. Unmatched junction bases numbered 14, after V lost 5 bases and J lost 7 bases. CDR3 nucleotides: TGTGCCAGCAGATCAATCCGGGACAGGCTTTGGGAGCAGTACTTC. Translating gives CASRSIRDRLWEQYF.

This clonotype was seen ten or more times. This sequence joins TRBV6-5 and TRBJ1-1; 7 bases agree with TRBD1. This CDR3 region has 13 residues. V shed 4 bases, J shed 1 base, and the junction held 0 bases outside the gene matches. Germline values: CDR1 MNHEY, CDR2 SVGAGI. The CDR3 sequence: CASSWDRNTEAFF. The CDR3 nucleotides are TGTGCCAGCAGTTGGGACAGGAACACTGAAGCTTTCTTT.

The V and J genes are TRBV9 and TRBJ1-6, with 9 bases fitting TRBD1. This CDR3 is built from 16 residues. CDR1 is SGDLS, CDR2 YYNGEE, per germline. Germline trimming cut 4 bases from V and 10 bases from J; bases unmatched to any gene: 12. The CDR3 is CASSQDGTGNQSPLHF. DNA of the CDR3: TGTGCCAGCAGCCAAGATGGGACAGGGAACCAATCACCCCTCCACTTT.

The rearrangement joins TRBV7-2 to TRBJ2-2; D not resolved. The germline CDR1 and CDR2 sequences are SGHTA and FQGNSA. Trimming cost V 5 bases and J 7 bases, with 17 bases left between them. The CDR3 sequence is 15 residues long. Here the CDR3 DNA reads TGTGCCAGCAGCCAACCTACACAAATTCACGGGGAGCTGTTTTTT. Amino acid sequence: CASSQPTQIHGELFF.

This sequence joins TRBV10-3 and TRBJ2-2; the match to TRBD1 covers 9 bases. Germline V lookup: CDR1 ENHRY, CDR2 SYGVKD. Trimming took 10 bases from V and 3 from J; bases not matched to a gene: 6. CDR3 length: 14 amino acids. CDR3 nucleotide sequence: TGTGCCACCCGACAGGGGGTCGACACCGGGGAGCTGTTTTTT. Amino acid sequence: CATRQGVDTGELFF.

This clonotype was counted many times. The chain links TRBV19 to TRBJ1-1; 8 nucleotides match TRBD1. This CDR3 has 12 amino acids. V shed 6 bases and J 4 bases; nucleotides not matched to a gene: 1. The germline V gene encodes CDR1 LNHDA and CDR2 SQIVND (reference sequence). In DNA form, the CDR3 reads TGTGCCAGTAGAACAGGGGGCACTGAAGCTTTCTTT. Protein product: CASRTGGTEAFF. Based on the CDR3 plus reference TRBV19 and TRBJ1-1, the full variable domain is DGGITQSPKYLFRKEGQNVTLSCEQNLNHDAMYWYRQDPGQGLRLIYYSQIVNDFQKGDIAEGYSVSREKKESFPLTVTSAQKNPTAFYLCASRTGGTEAFFGQGTRLTVV.

The chain has TRBV7-9 and TRBJ2-7; maybe TRBD1 (6 bases). The CDR3 spans 15 residues. V lost 5 bases and J 7 bases, leaving 21 bases between the germline ends. Germline V lookup: CDR1 SEHNR, CDR2 FQNEAQ (reference sequence). CDR3 sequence reads: CASSAPGERLMEQYF. The CDR3 coding sequence is TGTGCCAGCAGCGCCCCAGGGGAACGCCTAATGGAGCAGTACTTC.

This clonotype occurred once. The V gene is TRBV24-1, the J gene TRBJ2-7; D may be TRBD1 (6 bases). Germline V CDR1 and CDR2: KGHDR, SFDVKD. V lost 4 bases and J lost 6, with 12 bases in between. The CDR3 is 13 residues long. CDR3 sequence: CATSDLTGTEQYF. CDR3 bases: TGTGCCACCAGTGACCTCACAGGGACCGAGCAGTACTTC.

The chain carries TRBV10-3 and TRBJ2-7; 10 bases map to TRBD1. V lost 6 bases, J lost 3 bases, and 8 bases stayed unmatched. From germline, CDR1 is ENHRY and CDR2 SYGVKD. This CDR3 comprises 15 residues. CDR3 sequence (DNA): TGTGCCATCAGCGGGGGACAGGGGCCAGGCTACGAGCAGTACTTC. This encodes CAISGGQGPGYEQYF.

This chain connects TRBV4-1 to TRBJ2-7; 9 positions match TRBD1. Germline CDR1 reads MGHRA; CDR2 reads YSYEKL. V shed 2 bases and J 6 bases; nucleotides not matched to a gene: 11. There are 16 residues in the CDR3. CDR3 bases: TGCGCCAGCAGCCAAACTCCGGGACAGGGTTCGCGCGAGCAGTACTTC. Protein product: CASSQTPGQGSREQYF.

This clonotype has at least ten counts. This chain connects TRBV29-1 to TRBJ1-1; D gene uncertain. Germline V gene sequence: CDR1 SQVTM, CDR2 ANQGSEA. Deletions cut 4 bases from V and 1 base from J, with 10 bases between. The CDR3 runs to 13 residues. The CDR3: CSVVTATNTEAFF. DNA for the CDR3: TGCAGCGTTGTTACAGCGACGAACACTGAAGCTTTCTTT.

Only a few counts were recorded for this clonotype. The V gene is TRBV29-1, the J gene TRBJ1-4; D not certain. Germline V gene lookup returns CDR1 SQVTM and CDR2 ANQGSEA. The CDR3 is 13 amino acids. V was shortened by 4 bases and J by 3 bases, with 9 bases between the two germline ends. This CDR3 is CSVGSNPNEKLFF. Here the CDR3 DNA reads TGCAGCGTTGGCTCTAATCCTAATGAAAAACTGTTTTTT.

This clonotype was counted between two and nine times. The rearrangement uses TRBV20-1 and TRBJ2-5, with D unresolved. Per the germline V gene, CDR1 is DFQATT and CDR2 is SNEGSKA (reference sequence). The CDR3 is made up of 13 amino acids. Trimming pared 6 bases from V and 5 bases from J, leaving 16 bases between. CDR3 protein: CSAPRRVGETQYF. The CDR3 DNA reads as TGCAGTGCCCCAAGACGGGTGGGGGAGACCCAGTACTTC.

This clonotype was detected only a few times. The J gene is TRBJ2-5, the V gene TRBV28; maybe TRBD1 (5 bases). The V gene lost 5 bases and the J gene lost 7 bases, with 11 bases spanning the gap. The length of the CDR3 is 12 residues. In germline, CDR1 is MDHEN, CDR2 SYDVKM. CDR3 in DNA: TGTGCCAGCAGTCAACTCCAGGGGACCCAGTACTTC. Amino acid sequence: CASSQLQGTQYF.

The chain joins TRBV9 to TRBJ2-7, with D maybe TRBD1 (6 bases). CDR1 is SGDLS and CDR2 is YYNGEE in the germline V gene. The ends were cut back, 2 bases at V and 5 bases at J, with 14 bases in the middle. The length of the CDR3 is 14 residues. CDR3 DNA sequence: TGTGCCAGCAGCGTGACAGGAATTCATGACGAGCAGTACTTC. Its translation is CASSVTGIHDEQYF.

V gene TRBV15 combines with J gene TRBJ2-1; 12 bases match TRBD2. The CDR3 extends over 19 amino acids. Trimming cost V 1 base and J 1 base; bases outside gene matches: 8. Germline V gene lookup returns CDR1 LNHNV and CDR2 YYDKDF (reference sequence). The CDR3 DNA follows: TGTGCCACCAGCAGAGCTAAGGGTACTAGCGGGAGGTCCTACAATGAGCAGTTCTTC. It codes for CATSRAKGTSGRSYNEQFF.

This clonotype showed up many times. The chain joins TRBV11-2 to TRBJ1-2, with a possible D match to TRBD1 (5 bases). The V end lost 2 bases, the J end lost 3 bases, and 10 bases lay between the germline ends. The length of the CDR3 is 14 residues. Germline lookup yields CDR1 SGHAT and CDR2 FQNNGV. The chain's CDR3 is CASSLRTGDYGYTF. The CDR3 nucleotides read TGTGCCAGCAGCTTAAGAACAGGAGACTATGGCTACACCTTC.

Points on this clonotype: No conserved phenylalanine or tryptophan ends this CDR3, so it is likely a read error. J is TRBJ2-5 and V is TRBV9; no firm D call. This CDR3 region has 13 residues. The germline V and J ends were trimmed by 0 bases and 4 bases, with 7 bases remaining between them. Germline V gene lookup returns CDR1 SGDLS and CDR2 YYNGEE. CDR3 loop: CASSVALGETQYL. The DNA for the CDR3 is TGTGCCAGCAGCGTAGCACTGGGAGAGACCCAGTACCTC.

This clonotype was detected ten times or more. The chain links TRBV10-2 to TRBJ2-7, with TRBD1 matching 7 bases. The germline CDR1 and CDR2 sequences are WSHSY and SAAADI. V lost 5 bases and J lost 9; bases outside the gene matches: 7. The CDR3 covers 12 residues. The CDR3 coding sequence is TGCGCCAGCAGTCCCGGGACAGCCCCGCAGTACTTC. Translating gives CASSPGTAPQYF.

A few counts support this clonotype. One junction end does not reproduce the germline sequence, and a read error may be involved. The genes are TRBV10-3 and TRBJ1-2; no definite D call. The germline V gene encodes CDR1 ENHRY and CDR2 SYGVKD. This CDR3 contains 14 residues. CDR3 coding DNA: TGTGCCAGCAGTAACCCATCGGCAACCTATGGCTACACCTTC. Amino acids: CASSNPSATYGYTF.

The chain has TRBV28 and TRBJ2-7, with 9 bases that match TRBD1. V trimming: 2 bases; J trimming: 7 bases; junction bases outside the gene matches: 12. Per germline, CDR1 MDHEN and CDR2 SYDVKM. This CDR3 is 16 amino acids long. CDR3 amino acids: CASSLGDLQGAQEQYF. CDR3 bases: TGTGCCAGCAGTTTAGGGGACCTACAGGGGGCTCAAGAGCAGTACTTC. The whole variable domain, remainder taken from reference TRBV28 and TRBJ2-7, is DVKVTQSSRYLVKRTGEKVFLECVQDMDHENMFWYRQDPGLGLRLIYFSYDVKMKEKGDIPEGYSVSREKKERFSLILESASTNQTSMYLCASSLGDLQGAQEQYFGPGTRLTVT.

This chain connects TRBV14 to TRBJ2-7; TRBD1 or TRBD2 may be the D gene (5 bases each). Looked up from germline, CDR1 is SGHDN and CDR2 is FVKESK. Trimming shortened V by 4 bases and J by 6 bases, and 16 bases separated the two germline ends. The CDR3 extends over 14 amino acids. The CDR3 DNA follows: TGTGCCAGCAGCCTGGGACCGCCCTCGGGCGAGCAGTACTTC. This translates into CASSLGPPSGEQYF.

The rearrangement links TRBV10-3 to TRBJ2-7, with 10 bases that match TRBD1. Germline V gene data show CDR1 as ENHRY and CDR2 as SYGVKD. V was clipped by 3 bases and J by 3 bases; unmatched bases: 5. This CDR3 contains 15 residues. The CDR3 protein is CAISERDRGNYEQYF. CDR3 sequence (DNA): TGTGCCATCAGTGAACGGGACAGGGGCAACTACGAGCAGTACTTC.

This clonotype appeared once. Relative to the germline gene, one junction end is altered; a read error may explain this. The chain couples TRBV27 to TRBJ2-7; 8 bases fit TRBD1. Germline CDR1 is MNHEY and CDR2 is SMNVEV (reference sequence). The CDR3 sequence is 13 residues long. In DNA form, the CDR3 reads TGTGCCGGCAGTTACGGACAGGGCTACGAGCAGTACTTC. Encoded protein: CAGSYGQGYEQYF.

V gene TRBV5-5 combines with J gene TRBJ1-5; 8 bases agree with TRBD1. The junction had 2 bases not matched to a gene; V was cut back by 3 bases and J by 0 bases. From germline, CDR1 is SGHKS and CDR2 YYEKEE (reference sequence). This CDR3 has 15 amino acids. The CDR3 bases are TGTGCCAGCAGCTCCGGGACAGGTAGCAATCAGCCCCAGCATTTT. It translates to CASSSGTGSNQPQHF.